This T cell receptor (beta chain) was recorded in a study of molecular identifiers for immune sequencing clone quantification. General observations from the study: Clones exceeding 20 RNA copies carried over 97% of effector molecules but under 1% of naive-cell molecules. Barcodes shared by identical TCR molecules could lead to underestimated sizes of highly expanded clones.

TCRdb passed the PCR reads through MiXCR, listing each CDR3 protein once. The sample consists of hundreds of thousands of distinct CDR3 sequences, about 25% of them appearing once. This clonotype was recorded a few times. The antigen is not known. Germline and junction disagree at one end, which may indicate a read error. CDR3 length: 15 residues. Germline V gene sequence: CDR1 LGHDT, CDR2 YNNKEL (reference sequence). The chain has TRBV3-1 and TRBJ1-2, with 9 bases matching TRBD1. The sample comprised naive CD8+ T cells from blood, with Jurkat cell RNA spiked in. The sample's subset: FACS-sorted CD8+CD4-CCR7+CD45RA+ naive T cells. This TCR derives from a human donor in good health. Some libraries in this study had Jurkat cell RNA spiked in. CDR3 DNA: TGTGCCAGCAGCGAACAGGGGGCGACCGCCTATGGCTACGCCTTC. It is translated as CASSEQGATAYGYAF.